This T cell receptor (beta chain) was recorded in a study of T cell responses to AZD1222 COVID-19 vaccine. Findings and limits, study-wide: Along spike, vaccine-associated CD4 TCRs were found throughout, with dominance at 160-218 and 743-854. Donors, mostly white British, included more females; clonal diversity was possibly underestimated. Vaccination with two AZD1222 doses was followed by a rise in Spike-specific TCR breadth and depth. The peak T cell response came first, and repertoires were sampled only after it.

Trimming cost V 7 bases and J 4 bases, with 10 bases left between them. CDR3 length equals 12 residues. From germline, CDR1 is SNHLY and CDR2 FYNNEI. Comments on this clone: The target antigen is unknown.

Assay: immunoSEQ multiplex PCR; the TCRdb copy retains only in-frame clones and omits some. Of roughly 140,000 clones listed, around 90% are singletons. This chain joins TRBV2 and TRBJ1-1; tentatively, D is TRBD1 (6 bases). The sequence was obtained from an adult who received the AZD1222 COVID-19 vaccine. The sample here was peripheral blood, taken 28 days after the second AZD1222 dose. The chain's CDR3 is CASNRDSTEAFF. For the CDR3, the DNA is TGTGCCAGCAACAGGGATTCCACTGAAGCTTTCTTT.